These 16 T cell receptor beta chains share one sample of origin, sequenced in a study of blood T cell repertoires in COVID-19. Clones were read by immunoSEQ multiplex PCR, and TCRdb kept only the in-frame ones, dropping some. In the table there are around 170,000 clones, over 80% of which are singletons. The sequenced material came from peripheral blood. The receptors here all came from a woman aged 60-75 years with acute or convalescent COVID-19.

The rearrangement joins TRBV5-4 to TRBJ1-3; D possibly corresponds to TRBD1 (6 bases). V was pared by 3 bases and J by 2 bases, with 18 bases between. Germline CDR1 is SGHNT and CDR2 is YYREEE (reference sequence). The CDR3 runs to 17 residues. The CDR3 DNA reads TGTGCCAGCAGCTCCCCAGGGGAAAGGCGTCCTGGAAACACCATATATTTT. Its protein is CASSSPGERRPGNTIYF.

The gene calls are TRBV6-2 or TRBV6-3 and TRBJ1-3; perhaps TRBD1 as D (5 bases). The ends were cut back, 4 bases at V and 0 bases at J, with 13 bases in the middle. The germline gives CDR1 MNHEY, CDR2 SVGEGT. There are 16 residues in the CDR3. The CDR3 loop reads CASSWGGPRSGNTIYF. The CDR3 DNA sequence: TGTGCCAGCAGTTGGGGCGGACCCCGCTCTGGAAACACCATATATTTT.

This chain links TRBV10-3 with TRBJ2-5; 10 bases line up with TRBD2. The CDR3 sequence is 17 residues long. In germline, CDR1 is ENHRY, CDR2 SYGVKD. After removal of 5 bases from V and 1 base from J, the junction contained 10 bases not matched to a gene. This CDR3 reads CAISSYEGTSVQETQYF. The CDR3 DNA follows: TGTGCCATCAGTTCCTATGAAGGGACTAGCGTCCAAGAGACCCAGTACTTC.

The chain is built from TRBV28 and TRBJ2-7, with D perhaps matching TRBD1 (5 bases). Germline CDR1 is MDHEN and CDR2 is SYDVKM. This CDR3 has 14 residues. V was cut by 7 bases and J by 3 bases, with 16 bases left in between. The CDR3: CASTTPGLHYEQYF. The CDR3 nucleotides are TGTGCCAGCACCACCCCAGGGCTGCACTACGAGCAGTACTTC.

The V and J genes are TRBV4-2 and TRBJ1-2; D not resolved. Germline V gene data show CDR1 as LGHNA and CDR2 as YNFKEQ. The CDR3 sequence is 16 residues long. The ends were cut back, 0 bases at V and 6 bases at J, with 17 bases in the middle. CDR3 amino acids: CASSQDQVPRTDGYTF. DNA for the CDR3: TGTGCCAGCAGCCAAGACCAGGTCCCCCGGACTGATGGCTACACCTTC.

The chain joins TRBV9 to TRBJ2-1; 14 positions match TRBD2. CDR1 and CDR2 from the germline V gene are SGDLS and YYNGEE. This CDR3 has 15 amino acids. J gave up 5 bases and V 5 bases, and 3 bases lay outside the gene matches. CDR3 in amino acids: CASSGTSGGDNEQFF. CDR3 bases: TGTGCCAGCAGTGGGACTAGCGGGGGAGACAATGAGCAGTTCTTC.

The J gene is TRBJ1-1, the V gene TRBV18; D gene unclear. V lost 3 bases to trimming and J lost 6 bases, with 20 bases between them. CDR1 is KGHSH and CDR2 is LQKENI in the germline V gene. This CDR3 comprises 16 residues. For the CDR3, the DNA is TGTGCCAGCTCACCTAATTTTGGGGTAGCGACCGCTGAAGCTTTCTTT. This codes for CASSPNFGVATAEAFF.

J is TRBJ2-3 and V is TRBV19, with 8 bases that match TRBD2. This CDR3 spans 15 amino acids. Germline V gene data show CDR1 as LNHDA and CDR2 as SQIVND (reference sequence). J was trimmed by 2 bases and V by 4 bases; bases with no gene match: 5. Here the CDR3 reads CASSKGGGPTDTQYF. CDR3 DNA: TGTGCCAGTAGTAAGGGCGGGGGGCCCACAGATACGCAGTATTTT.

This clone was seen only a few times. The gene calls are TRBV7-9 and TRBJ1-5, with D possibly being TRBD1 (6 bases). The ends were cut back, 8 bases at V and 2 bases at J, with 13 bases in the middle. Germline V CDR1 and CDR2: SEHNR, FQNEAQ (reference sequence). This CDR3 has 14 residues. CDR3 sequence: CASSAGEGNQPQHF. CDR3 nucleotides: TGTGCCAGCTCCGCAGGGGAAGGCAATCAGCCCCAGCATTTT.

The J gene is TRBJ1-4, the V gene TRBV18; D is unresolved. V was clipped by 3 bases and J by 2 bases, with 13 bases between them. This CDR3 is 16 amino acids long. Per germline, CDR1 KGHSH and CDR2 LQKENI. The CDR3 is CASSPRPGGTNEKLFF. The CDR3 DNA sequence: TGTGCCAGCTCACCCCGACCTGGAGGCACTAATGAAAAACTGTTTTTT.

This chain links TRBV6-1 with TRBJ1-6; D possibly corresponds to TRBD1 (6 bases). Trimming pared 1 base from V and 4 bases from J, leaving 8 bases between. The germline V gene encodes CDR1 MNHNS and CDR2 SASEGT. There are 15 residues in the CDR3. This CDR3 is CASSEGTAYNSPLHF. DNA of the CDR3: TGTGCCAGCAGTGAAGGGACAGCGTATAATTCACCCCTCCACTTT.

The genes are TRBV19 and TRBJ1-2; 10 bases align to TRBD1. Germline loops: CDR1 LNHDA, CDR2 SQIVND (reference sequence). The length of the CDR3 is 14 residues. V trimming: 6 bases; J trimming: 5 bases; junction bases outside the gene matches: 6. The CDR3 DNA follows: TGTGCCAGTAGCGCCGGGACAGGGGCTTATGGCTACACCTTC. This encodes CASSAGTGAYGYTF.

V gene TRBV27 combines with J gene TRBJ1-2; 11 bases line up with TRBD1. Germline V gene sequence: CDR1 MNHEY, CDR2 SMNVEV (reference sequence). This CDR3 spans 18 amino acids. V gave up 5 bases and J gave up 8 bases; unmatched junction bases: 19. The CDR3 DNA reads as TGTGCCAGCAGTCCCCCTCGGGGGGGGACAGGGGGATTGTTGGGCTACACCTTC. It codes for CASSPPRGGTGGLLGYTF.

This clone was counted ten times or more. The chain links TRBV27 to TRBJ1-5, with 10 positions matching TRBD1. Germline V gene lookup returns CDR1 MNHEY and CDR2 SMNVEV (reference sequence). The trim removed 2 bases at V and 2 bases at J, leaving 0 bases unmatched. This CDR3 has 15 residues. CDR3 sequence: CASSLGTGGNQPQHF. The CDR3 DNA reads as TGTGCCAGCAGTTTAGGGACAGGGGGCAATCAGCCCCAGCATTTT.

This clone came up a few times. This chain connects TRBV4-1 to TRBJ1-5, with TRBD1 identical over 12 bases. There are 17 residues in the CDR3. CDR1 MGHRA and CDR2 YSYEKL come from the germline V gene. Trimming cost V 1 base and J 2 bases; bases outside gene matches: 3. The CDR3 is CASSQGDRGPGNQPQHF. The CDR3 nucleotides are TGCGCCAGCAGCCAAGGGGACAGGGGGCCTGGCAATCAGCCCCAGCATTTT.

This chain joins TRBV3-1 (or the pseudogene TRBV3-2) and TRBJ1-4; D perhaps matches TRBD1 (6 bases). The germline CDR1 and CDR2 sequences are LGHDT and YNNKEL (reference sequence). The CDR3 length is 17 residues. V lost 1 base and J lost 5, with 17 bases in between. The CDR3 spells CASSQAGRGATNEKLFF. CDR3 in DNA: TGTGCCAGCAGCCAAGCAGGGAGGGGGGCGACGAATGAAAAACTGTTTTTT.